These T cell receptor beta chains were read from a single sample in a study of Ad26.COV2.S vaccination and SARS-CoV-2 variants. TCRdb's copy holds only in-frame clones and misses some; the assay was immunoSEQ multiplex PCR. The table has about 350,000 clones, about 85% seen once. Material: peripheral blood, obtained in a trial of Ad26.COV2.S vaccine versus placebo. The receptor set was obtained from a person between 18 and 60 years old who received the Ad26.COV2.S COVID-19 vaccine or a placebo. Both conserved end residues are part of each CDR3. A D gene is named only where the DNA matches it firmly. Not all rows give a size; the values are once, few, many and, for expanded clones, a class.

>TRBD1|TRBV27|-|TRBJ1-1
TGTGCCAGCAGTTTATCCCTCTCGACAGGGGACACTGAAGCTTTCTTT
CASSLSLSTGDTEAFF
>-|TRBV30|-|TRBJ2-1
TGTGCCTGGAGTGTAGGGGGGTCCCACAATGAGCAGTTCTTC
CAWSVGGSHNEQFF
>TRBD1|TRBV10-3|-|TRBJ2-6
TGTGCCATCAGTGAGAAACAGGGGACTGGGGCCAACGTCCTGACTTTC
CAISEKQGTGANVLTF
>TRBD1|TRBV3-1/TRBV3-2|-|TRBJ1-1
TGTGCCAGCAGCCCCTACAGGGGATCGGCTGAAGCTTTCTTT
CASSPYRGSAEAFF
>-|TRBV21-1|-|TRBJ2-5
TGTGCCAGCAGCAAAGAGTCTAGCGGGGGGCCCTACCAAGAGACCCAGTACTTC
CASSKESSGGPYQETQYF
>TRBD1|TRBV5-1|-|TRBJ1-6
TGCGCCAGCAGCTTAGTGCCGAGGGGGACAGTGAGTTCACCCCTCCACTTT
CASSLVPRGTVSSPLHF
>-|TRBV30|-|TRBJ1-2
TGTGCCTGGAGTGTGACCACCCACTATGGCTACACCTTC
CAWSVTTHYGYTF
>TRBD1|TRBV14|-|TRBJ2-1
TGTGCCAGCAGCCCTATCGGACAGGGTAAGGATGAGCAGTTCTTC
CASSPIGQGKDEQFF
>-|TRBV27|once|TRBJ2-1
TGTGCCAGCAGTGCCAAACCAGGGAATGAGCAGTTCTTC
CASSAKPGNEQFF
>TRBD2|TRBV3-1/TRBV3-2|-|TRBJ2-7
TGTGCCAGCAGCCAACGCTCTCTATTAGCGGGAGTCAACGAGCAGTACTTC
CASSQRSLLAGVNEQYF
>-|TRBV19|-|TRBJ1-2
TGTGCCAGTAGTCCCCTCCGAGCGCAGGAAACTAACTATGGCTACACCTTC
CASSPLRAQETNYGYTF
>TRBD2|TRBV6-5|-|TRBJ2-7
TGTGCCAGCAGTTACGAGGCTAGCGGGTTGTACGAGCAGTACTTC
CASSYEASGLYEQYF
>-|TRBV19|-|TRBJ1-3
TGTGCCAGTAGTATGAGGGGCTTCACTGGAAACACCATATATTTT
CASSMRGFTGNTIYF
>-|TRBV5-1|once|TRBJ1-1
TGCGCCAGCAGCTACGGGGGAGGGACTGAAGCTTTCTTT
CASSYGGGTEAFF
>TRBD1|TRBV5-6|-|TRBJ2-1
TGTGCCAGCAGCCTTCCGGGACAGGCCTCCTACAATGAGCAGTTCTTC
CASSLPGQASYNEQFF
>-|TRBV7-7|-|TRBJ2-2
TGTGCCAGCAGCCCGGGCCGGAATCCGAACACCGGGGAGCTGTTTTTT
CASSPGRNPNTGELFF
>-|TRBV29-1|-|TRBJ2-3
TGCAGCGCCGACGTGACAGTTTTAAAAACAGATACGCAGTATTTT
CSADVTVLKTDTQYF
>TRBD1|TRBV4-3|-|TRBJ2-5
TGCGCCAGCAGCACAACAGGGGCAGAGACCCAGTACTTC
CASSTTGAETQYF
>-|TRBV14|-|TRBJ2-7
TGTGCCAGCAGCCAAGCGACCAGGGCAGGCGAGCAGTACTTC
CASSQATRAGEQYF
>-|TRBV30|-|TRBJ2-1
TGTGCCTGGAGTGAACGAGGACCCGGAGTGGAGTTCTTC
CAWSERGPGVEFF
>TRBD2|TRBV11-3|-|TRBJ2-1
TGTGCCAGCAGCCCCCCGGCGGGAGCGGGGGTGAACCCCTACAATGAGCAGTTCTTC
CASSPPAGAGVNPYNEQFF
>-|TRBV28|-|TRBJ2-6
TGTGCCAGCAGCCTCGGGGTAAAAAGCTCTGGGGCCAACGTCCTGACTTTC
CASSLGVKSSGANVLTF
>TRBD1|TRBV19|-|TRBJ1-5
TGTGCCAGTCGGACAGGGTGGGGAAGTGGTAGCAATCAGCCCCAGCATTTT
CASRTGWGSGSNQPQHF
>-|TRBV18|-|TRBJ2-3
TGTGCCAGCCGTAGCACAGATACGCAGTATTTT
CASRSTDTQYF
>-|TRBV5-1|-|TRBJ2-5
TGCGCCAGCAGCTGGGAGCAAGAGACCCAGTACTTC
CASSWEQETQYF
>-|TRBV30|-|TRBJ1-2
TGTGCCCTAGGATACTTGGGAGGAGGCTACACCTTC
CALGYLGGGYTF
>TRBD2|TRBV3-1/TRBV3-2|few|TRBJ2-5
TGTGCCAGCAGCCAATTCCGCCGGGGACTAGGGTTGATCCAGTACTTC
CASSQFRRGLGLIQYF
>TRBD2|TRBV5-1|-|TRBJ2-7
TGCGCCAGCAGCTTGGCGTTAGCGGGAGCCGAGCAGTACTTC
CASSLALAGAEQYF
>-|TRBV10-2|-|TRBJ2-7
TGCGCCAGCAGTGGGGGGAGCGCTTCCTCCTACGAGCAGTACTTC
CASSGGSASSYEQYF
>-|TRBV7-2|once|TRBJ2-5
TGTGCCAGCGCCCTGCAGGGTTCATGGGAGACCCAGTACTTC
CASALQGSWETQYF
>TRBD2|TRBV3-1/TRBV3-2|once|TRBJ2-1
TGTGCCAGCTGGGGCGGGGGGCCCCTCGATGAGCAGTTCTTC
CASWGGGPLDEQFF
>-|TRBV10-3|-|TRBJ2-6
TGTGCCATCAGTGAGTCAGGACAGCTTGGGGCCAACGTCCTGACTTTC
CAISESGQLGANVLTF
>-|TRBV19|-|TRBJ2-3
TGTGCCAGTAGTATTTACGGGACAGATACGCAGTATTTT
CASSIYGTDTQYF
>-|TRBV6-5|-|TRBJ2-7
TGTGCCAGCAGTTACTCGACTGGCGGAGGAAATTACGAGCAGTACTTC
CASSYSTGGGNYEQYF
>TRBD2|TRBV9|-|TRBJ2-7
TGTGCCAGCAGCGTAGGCCTAGCGGCGGAGCAGTACTTC
CASSVGLAAEQYF
>-|TRBV10-1|-|TRBJ2-5
TGCGCCAGCAGTGCCCCGCTACAGGCCCGAGAGACCCAGTACTTC
CASSAPLQARETQYF
>-|TRBV19|once|TRBJ1-5
TGTGCCAGTAGTATAGACCCAATTACGGGTAATCAGCCCCAGCATTTT
CASSIDPITGNQPQHF
>-|TRBV28|-|TRBJ1-5
TGTGCCACCGGGAGGGGGACTTATAGCAATCAGCCCCAGCATTTT
CATGRGTYSNQPQHF
>TRBD2|TRBV9|-|TRBJ2-1
TGTGCCAGCAGCGTACCGGAGCGGGGTAGCTCCTACAATGAGCAGTTCTTC
CASSVPERGSSYNEQFF
>-|TRBV5-1|-|TRBJ2-5
TGCGCCAGCAGCTTCTCCGGCCTCCAAGAGACCCAGTACTTC
CASSFSGLQETQYF
>TRBD1|TRBV18|-|TRBJ2-7
TGTGCCAGCTCAGACCCGGGACAGGACCTCTACGAGCAGTACTTC
CASSDPGQDLYEQYF
>-|TRBV27|-|TRBJ1-1
TGTGCCAGCAGTTTACAGGGTCTTACTGAAGCTTTCTTT
CASSLQGLTEAFF
>-|TRBV10-3|-|TRBJ2-3
TGTGCCATCGGATCGGGCACAGATACGCAGTATTTT
CAIGSGTDTQYF
>-|TRBV27|-|TRBJ2-2
TGTGCCAGCAGTTTTAACAGCTATTACCCGAACACCGGGGAGCTGTTTTTT
CASSFNSYYPNTGELFF
>TRBD1|TRBV2|-|TRBJ2-2
TGTGCCAGCATCTTCACCGGACAGGGGAGGACCGGGGAGCTGTTTTTT
CASIFTGQGRTGELFF
>-|TRBV21-1|-|TRBJ2-7
TGTGCCAGCAGCACCTCCCCCCCCGATCCGTCGCAGCAGTACTTC
CASSTSPPDPSQQYF
>-|TRBV9|-|TRBJ2-5
TGTGCCAGCAGCCCCACAGTGGCGGGACCTCAAGAGACCCAGTACTTC
CASSPTVAGPQETQYF
>-|TRBV7-2|-|TRBJ2-7
TGTGCCAGCAGACGCACCGGGACTTCCTACGAGCAGTACTTC
CASRRTGTSYEQYF